This T cell receptor beta chain was sequenced during a study of control samples from healthy donors and cancer patients. The CDR3 is made up of 15 amino acids. Germline V lookup: CDR1 LGHDT, CDR2 YNNKEL (reference sequence). V lost 3 bases and J 4 bases, leaving 15 bases between the germline ends. TCRdb's copy holds only in-frame clones and misses some; the assay was immunoSEQ multiplex PCR. The sample contains about 80,000 clones, roughly nine tenths of which appear only once. The chain uses TRBV3-1 (or the pseudogene TRBV3-2) and TRBJ1-1; a weak D match, TRBD1 (5 bases). Sequencing input: blood. The receptor was derived from a man aged 45-65 years in good health. The CDR3 protein is CASSQAFRDSTEAFF. The CDR3 region has the DNA TGTGCCAGCAGCCAGGCTTTCAGGGATAGCACTGAAGCTTTCTTT.